This TCR beta chain originates from a study of T-cell reconstitution after alpha-beta-depleted transplantation in children. Study findings and constraints: At day 60, the high TCRbeta diversity found in some patients originated from recipient T cells and thymic progenitors that had survived. It was reported that alpha-beta T cells came from several hundred expanded graft clones (about two months after transplant). Newly produced T cells mostly provided counts and TCRbeta diversity after one year, as hyperexpanded clones declined.

This clonotype was seen more than once but under ten times. Its antigen is as yet unknown. Preparing the TCRbeta library involved the use of unique molecular identifiers. From the PCR reads, TCRdb called clonotypes with MiXCR, one entry per CDR3 protein. The sample yields roughly 310,000 distinct CDR3 sequences, approximately 23% seen once. The V gene's germline CDR1 is LGHNT and CDR2 FRNRAP. The CDR3 sequence is 16 residues long. Germline trimming cut 0 bases from V and 5 bases from J; bases unmatched to any gene: 7. The starting material was PBMCs, mostly from graft donor cells, obtained 180 days after TCRalphabeta/CD19-depleted stem cell transplant. The TCR sequence derives from a male patient under 18 who had a stem cell transplant for acute lymphoblastic leukemia, so the T cells may come from the graft donor. The chain has TRBV12-5 and TRBJ2-7; TRBD2 aligns across 10 bases. In DNA form, the CDR3 reads TGTGCTAGTGGTTTGGTGTTAGCGGGAGGTATCCACGAGCAGTACTTC. Residues: CASGLVLAGGIHEQYF.